This record concerns one T cell receptor beta chain sequence. The sample comes from a study of blood T cell repertoires in COVID-19. Study background: Donors in the United States, Italy and Spain gave samples during acute or convalescent COVID-19.

The assay was immunoSEQ multiplex PCR, and TCRdb's table has in-frame clones only and misses some. Among about 160,000 clones listed, about 80% were seen once. V lost 5 bases and J lost 2, with 12 bases in between. The CDR3 sequence is 14 residues long. Germline CDR1 SGHNT, CDR2 YENEEA. The TCR was taken from a woman aged 80 or over with acute or convalescent COVID-19. This chain connects TRBV11-3 to TRBJ1-1, with D perhaps TRBD1 (6 bases). Sample: peripheral blood. The CDR3: CASSKQGTNTEAFF. CDR3 nucleotides: TGTGCCAGCAGCAAACAGGGTACCAACACTGAAGCTTTCTTT. The complete variable domain, with remaining parts taken from reference TRBV11-3 and TRBJ1-1, reads EAGVVQSPRYKIIEKKQPVAFWCNPISGHNTLYWYLQNLGQGPELLIRYENEEAVDDSQLPKDRFSAERLKGVDSTLKIQPAELGDSAVYLCASSKQGTNTEAFFGQGTRLTVV.